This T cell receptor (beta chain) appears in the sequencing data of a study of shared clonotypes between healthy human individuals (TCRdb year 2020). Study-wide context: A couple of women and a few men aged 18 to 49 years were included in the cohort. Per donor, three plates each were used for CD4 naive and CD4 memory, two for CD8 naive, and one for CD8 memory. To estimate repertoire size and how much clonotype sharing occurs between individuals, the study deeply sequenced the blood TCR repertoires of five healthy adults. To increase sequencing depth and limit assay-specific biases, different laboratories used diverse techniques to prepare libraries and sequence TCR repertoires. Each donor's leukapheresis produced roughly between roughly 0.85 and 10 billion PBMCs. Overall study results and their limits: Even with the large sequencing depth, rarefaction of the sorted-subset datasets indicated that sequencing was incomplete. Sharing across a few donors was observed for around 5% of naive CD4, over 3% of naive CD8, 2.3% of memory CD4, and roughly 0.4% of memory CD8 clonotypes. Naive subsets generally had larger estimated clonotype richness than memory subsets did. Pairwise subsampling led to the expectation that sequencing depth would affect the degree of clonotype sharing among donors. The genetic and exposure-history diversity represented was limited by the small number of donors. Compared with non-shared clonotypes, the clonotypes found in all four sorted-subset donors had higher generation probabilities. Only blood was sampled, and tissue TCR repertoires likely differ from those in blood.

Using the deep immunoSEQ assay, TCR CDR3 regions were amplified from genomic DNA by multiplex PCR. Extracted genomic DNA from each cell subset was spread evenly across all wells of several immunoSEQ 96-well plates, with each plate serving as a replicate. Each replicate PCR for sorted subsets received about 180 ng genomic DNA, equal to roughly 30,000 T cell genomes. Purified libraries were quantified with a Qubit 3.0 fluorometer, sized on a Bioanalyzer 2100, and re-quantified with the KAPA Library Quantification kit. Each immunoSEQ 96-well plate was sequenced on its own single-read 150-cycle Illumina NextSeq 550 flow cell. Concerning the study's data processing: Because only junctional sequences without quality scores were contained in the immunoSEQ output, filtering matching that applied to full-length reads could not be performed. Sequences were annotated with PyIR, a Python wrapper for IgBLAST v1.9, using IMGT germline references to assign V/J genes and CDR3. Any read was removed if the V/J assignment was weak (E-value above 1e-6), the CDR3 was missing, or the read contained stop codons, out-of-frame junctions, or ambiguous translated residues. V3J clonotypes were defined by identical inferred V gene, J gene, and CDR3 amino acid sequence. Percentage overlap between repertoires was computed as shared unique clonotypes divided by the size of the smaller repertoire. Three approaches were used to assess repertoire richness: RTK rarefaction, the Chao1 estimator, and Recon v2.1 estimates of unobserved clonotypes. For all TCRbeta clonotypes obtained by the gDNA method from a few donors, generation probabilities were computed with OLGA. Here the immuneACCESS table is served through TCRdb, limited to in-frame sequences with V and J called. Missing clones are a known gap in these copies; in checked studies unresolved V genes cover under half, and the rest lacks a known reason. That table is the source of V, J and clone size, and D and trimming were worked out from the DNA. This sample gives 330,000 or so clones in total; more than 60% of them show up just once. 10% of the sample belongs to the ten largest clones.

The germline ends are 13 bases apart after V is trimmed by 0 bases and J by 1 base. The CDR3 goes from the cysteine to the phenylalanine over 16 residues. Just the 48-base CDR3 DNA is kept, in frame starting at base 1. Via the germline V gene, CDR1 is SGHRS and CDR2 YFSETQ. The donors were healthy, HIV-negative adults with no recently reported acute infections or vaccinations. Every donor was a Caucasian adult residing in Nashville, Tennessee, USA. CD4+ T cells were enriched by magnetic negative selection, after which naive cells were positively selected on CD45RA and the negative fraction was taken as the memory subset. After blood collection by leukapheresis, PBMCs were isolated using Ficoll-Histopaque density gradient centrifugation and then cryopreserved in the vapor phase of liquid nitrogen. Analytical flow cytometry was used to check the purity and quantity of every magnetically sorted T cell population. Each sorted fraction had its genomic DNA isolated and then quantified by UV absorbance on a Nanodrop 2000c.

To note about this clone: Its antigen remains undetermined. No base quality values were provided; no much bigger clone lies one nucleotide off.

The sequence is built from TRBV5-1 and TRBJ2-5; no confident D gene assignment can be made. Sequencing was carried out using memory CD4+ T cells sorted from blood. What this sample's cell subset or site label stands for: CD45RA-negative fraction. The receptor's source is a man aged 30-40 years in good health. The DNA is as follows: TGCGCCAGCAGCTTGGGGGTCCTGAAGGCCCAAGAGACCCAGTACTTC. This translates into CASSLGVLKAQETQYF. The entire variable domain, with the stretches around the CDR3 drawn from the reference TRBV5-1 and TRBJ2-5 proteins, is KAGVTQTPRYLIKTRGQQVTLSCSPISGHRSVSWYQQTPGQGLQFLFEYFSETQRNKGNFPGRFSGRQFSNSRSEMNVSTLELGDSALYLCASSLGVLKAQETQYFGPGTRLLVL.